This TCR beta chain stems from a study of cytomegalovirus exposure and HLA in healthy donors. Study-level background: Out of fewer than 400 genotyped donors, roughly 83% belonged to the Caucasian-associated ancestry cluster. Points from the study as a whole: Later findings reportedly placed an Asian-associated ancestry cluster below the approximately 620-donor mean for N-insertions. Some V segments, TRBV6-2 and TRBV6-3 among them, were indistinguishable and were therefore excluded.

The PCR employed 60 Vbeta primers together with 13 Jbeta primers. Data came from immunoSEQ multiplex PCR; TCRdb stores just in-frame clones and leaves some out. The sample has 63,000 or so clones; around 80% are singletons. The CDR3 runs 13 residues. Germline assignment: CDR1 SGHTA and CDR2 FQGNSA. V lost 1 base and J lost 8, with 11 bases in between. Samples came from healthy bone marrow donors. The sample holds a few counts of this clone. The target antigen is unknown. The gene calls are TRBV7-2 and TRBJ1-2; D unclear. The material sequenced was PBMCs. This receptor was identified in a woman in her 30s in good health and CMV-seronegative. The chain's CDR3 is CASSLGQKEGYTF. The CDR3, as DNA: TGTGCCAGCAGCTTAGGGCAGAAAGAAGGCTACACCTTC.